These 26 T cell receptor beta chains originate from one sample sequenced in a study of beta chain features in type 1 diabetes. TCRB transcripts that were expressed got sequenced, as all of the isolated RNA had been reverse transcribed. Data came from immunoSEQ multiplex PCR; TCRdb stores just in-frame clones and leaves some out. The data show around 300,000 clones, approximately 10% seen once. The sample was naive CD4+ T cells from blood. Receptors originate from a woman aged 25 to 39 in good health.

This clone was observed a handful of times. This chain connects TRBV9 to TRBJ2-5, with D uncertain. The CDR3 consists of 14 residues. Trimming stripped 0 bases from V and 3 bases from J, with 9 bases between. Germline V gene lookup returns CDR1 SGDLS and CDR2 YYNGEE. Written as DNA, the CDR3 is TGTGCCAGCAGCGTAGCTGGAGTAGAAGAGACCCAGTACTTC. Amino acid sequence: CASSVAGVEETQYF.

CDR3 coding DNA: TGTGCCAGCAGTCCCAGGACAGGGCTTGGCTATGGCTACACCTTC. Protein: CASSPRTGLGYGYTF. This sequence joins TRBV27 and TRBJ1-2; 8 nucleotides line up with TRBD1. The CDR3 spans 15 residues. J lost 4 bases, V lost 5 bases, and 9 bases had no gene match. Germline loops: CDR1 MNHEY, CDR2 SMNVEV (reference sequence).

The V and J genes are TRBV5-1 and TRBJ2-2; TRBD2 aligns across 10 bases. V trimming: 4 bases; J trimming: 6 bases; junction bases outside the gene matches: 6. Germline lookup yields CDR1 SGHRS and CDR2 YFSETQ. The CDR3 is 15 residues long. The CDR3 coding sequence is TGCGCCAGCAGCATATTAGCGGGAGGACCCGGGGAGCTGTTTTTT. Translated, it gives CASSILAGGPGELFF.

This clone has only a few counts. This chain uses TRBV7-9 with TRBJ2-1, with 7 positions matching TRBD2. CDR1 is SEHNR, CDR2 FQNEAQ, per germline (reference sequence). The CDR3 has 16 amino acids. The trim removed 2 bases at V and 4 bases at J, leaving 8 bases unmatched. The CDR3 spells CASSLLGRALYNEQFF. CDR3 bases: TGTGCCAGCAGCTTATTAGGGAGGGCCCTGTACAATGAGCAGTTCTTC.

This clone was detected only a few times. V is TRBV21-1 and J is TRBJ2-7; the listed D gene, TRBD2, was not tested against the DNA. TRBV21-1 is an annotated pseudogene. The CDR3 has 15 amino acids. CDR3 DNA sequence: TGTGCCAGCAGCAAAACCCTGGCGGGAGCCCACGAGCAGTACTTC. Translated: CASSKTLAGAHEQYF.

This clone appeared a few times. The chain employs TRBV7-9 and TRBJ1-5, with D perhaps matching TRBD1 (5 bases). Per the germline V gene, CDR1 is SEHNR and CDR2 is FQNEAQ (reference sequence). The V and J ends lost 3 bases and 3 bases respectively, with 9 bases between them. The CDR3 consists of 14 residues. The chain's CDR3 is CASSFQGNNQPQHF. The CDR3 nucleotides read TGTGCCAGCAGCTTCCAGGGTAACAATCAGCCCCAGCATTTT.

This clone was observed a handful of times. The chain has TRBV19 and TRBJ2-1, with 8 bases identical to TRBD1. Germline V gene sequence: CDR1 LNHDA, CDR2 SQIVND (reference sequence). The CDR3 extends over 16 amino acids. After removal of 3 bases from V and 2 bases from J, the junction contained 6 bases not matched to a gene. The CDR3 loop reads CASSISGTGAYNEQFF. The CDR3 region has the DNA TGTGCCAGTAGTATTTCTGGGACAGGAGCCTACAATGAGCAGTTCTTC.

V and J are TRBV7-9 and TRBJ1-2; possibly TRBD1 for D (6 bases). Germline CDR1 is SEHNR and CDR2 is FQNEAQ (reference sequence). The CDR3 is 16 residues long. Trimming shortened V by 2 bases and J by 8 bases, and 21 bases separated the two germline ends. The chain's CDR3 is CASSLRGGRGASGYTF. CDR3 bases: TGTGCCAGCAGCTTACGTGGTGGACGGGGGGCGAGCGGCTACACCTTC.

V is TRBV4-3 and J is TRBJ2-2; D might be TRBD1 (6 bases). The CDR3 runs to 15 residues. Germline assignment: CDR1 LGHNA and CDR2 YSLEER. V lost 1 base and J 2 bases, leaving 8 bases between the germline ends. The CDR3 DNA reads TGCGCCAGCAGCCAAGGGGACACCAACACCGGGGAGCTGTTTTTT. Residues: CASSQGDTNTGELFF.

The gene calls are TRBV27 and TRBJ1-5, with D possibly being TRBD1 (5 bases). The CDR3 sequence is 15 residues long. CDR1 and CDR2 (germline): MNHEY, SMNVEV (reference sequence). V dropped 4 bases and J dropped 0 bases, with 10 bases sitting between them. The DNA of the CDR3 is TGTGCCAGCAGTTCAGACAGCTATAGCAATCAGCCCCAGCATTTT. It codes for CASSSDSYSNQPQHF.

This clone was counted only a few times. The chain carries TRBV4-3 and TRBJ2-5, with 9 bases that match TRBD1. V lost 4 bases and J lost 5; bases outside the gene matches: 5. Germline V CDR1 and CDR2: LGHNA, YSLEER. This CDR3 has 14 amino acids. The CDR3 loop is CASSRTGGLETQYF. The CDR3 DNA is TGCGCCAGCAGCCGAACAGGGGGCTTGGAGACCCAGTACTTC.

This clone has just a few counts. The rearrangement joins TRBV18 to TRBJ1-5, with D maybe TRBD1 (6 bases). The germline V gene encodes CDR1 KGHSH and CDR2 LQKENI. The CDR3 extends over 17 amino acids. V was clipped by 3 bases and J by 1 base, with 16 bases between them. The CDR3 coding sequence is TGTGCCAGCTCACCCCCCCGAGTCAGGGGAAGCAATCAGCCCCAGCATTTT. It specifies CASSPPRVRGSNQPQHF.

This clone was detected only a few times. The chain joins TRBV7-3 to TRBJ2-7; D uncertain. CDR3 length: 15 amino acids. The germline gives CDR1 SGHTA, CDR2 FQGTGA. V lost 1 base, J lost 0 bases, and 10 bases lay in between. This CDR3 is CASSLRAGSSYEQYF. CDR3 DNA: TGTGCCAGCAGCTTAAGGGCAGGTAGCTCCTACGAGCAGTACTTC.

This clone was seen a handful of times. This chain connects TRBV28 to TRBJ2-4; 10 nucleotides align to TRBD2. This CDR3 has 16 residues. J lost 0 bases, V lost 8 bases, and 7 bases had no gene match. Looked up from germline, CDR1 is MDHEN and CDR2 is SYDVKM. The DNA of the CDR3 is TGTGCCAGCGCTAGCGGGAGCCAGCTAGCCAAAAACATTCAGTACTTC. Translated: CASASGSQLAKNIQYF.

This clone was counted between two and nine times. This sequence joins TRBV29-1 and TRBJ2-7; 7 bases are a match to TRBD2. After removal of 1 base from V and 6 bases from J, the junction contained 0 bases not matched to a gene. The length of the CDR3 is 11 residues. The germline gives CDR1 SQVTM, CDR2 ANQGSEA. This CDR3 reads CSVEAGGEQYF. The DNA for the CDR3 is TGCAGCGTTGAAGCGGGGGGCGAGCAGTACTTC.

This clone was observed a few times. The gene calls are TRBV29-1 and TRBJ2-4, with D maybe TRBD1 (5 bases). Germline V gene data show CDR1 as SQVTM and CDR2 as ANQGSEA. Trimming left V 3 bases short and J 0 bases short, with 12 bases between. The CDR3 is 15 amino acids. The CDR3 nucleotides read TGCAGCGTTGACGATCTGGGGCTAGCCAAAAACATTCAGTACTTC. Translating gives CSVDDLGLAKNIQYF.

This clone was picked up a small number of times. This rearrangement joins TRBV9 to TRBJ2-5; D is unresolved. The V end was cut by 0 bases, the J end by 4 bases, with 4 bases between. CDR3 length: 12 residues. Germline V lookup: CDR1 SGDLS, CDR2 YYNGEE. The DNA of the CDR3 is TGTGCCAGCAGCGTAGCGGGAGAGACCCAGTACTTC. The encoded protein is CASSVAGETQYF.

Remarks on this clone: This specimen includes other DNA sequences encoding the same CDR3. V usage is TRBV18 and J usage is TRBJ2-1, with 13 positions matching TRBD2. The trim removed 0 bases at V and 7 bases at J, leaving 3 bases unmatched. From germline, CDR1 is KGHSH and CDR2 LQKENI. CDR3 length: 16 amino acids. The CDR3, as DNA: TGTGCCAGCTCACCACCGCGACTAGCGGGAGGAAATGAGCAGTTCTTC. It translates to CASSPPRLAGGNEQFF.

CDR3 sequence: CASSPTGQTTNEKLFF. The DNA of the CDR3 is TGCGCCAGCAGCCCCACCGGACAGACAACTAATGAAAAACTGTTTTTT. The chain uses TRBV5-1 and TRBJ1-4; weak D call: TRBD1 (6 bases). With 4 bases removed from V and 0 bases from J, the gap between germline ends came to 13 bases. There are 16 residues in the CDR3. Germline V CDR1 and CDR2: SGHRS, YFSETQ.

The CDR3 reads CASRRLAGETQYF. Written as DNA, the CDR3 is TGTGCCAGCAGACGACTAGCGGGAGAGACCCAGTACTTC. The chain carries TRBV6-5 and TRBJ2-5, with 10 bases fitting TRBD2. This CDR3 spans 13 amino acids. The germline gives CDR1 MNHEY, CDR2 SVGAGI. V was clipped by 6 bases and J by 4 bases; unmatched bases: 2.

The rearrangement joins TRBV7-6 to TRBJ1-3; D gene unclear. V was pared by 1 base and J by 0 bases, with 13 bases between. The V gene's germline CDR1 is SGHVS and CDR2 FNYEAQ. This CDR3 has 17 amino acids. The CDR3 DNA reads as TGTGCCAGCAGCTTAGACCCTCACTCGAGCTCTGGAAACACCATATATTTT. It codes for CASSLDPHSSSGNTIYF.

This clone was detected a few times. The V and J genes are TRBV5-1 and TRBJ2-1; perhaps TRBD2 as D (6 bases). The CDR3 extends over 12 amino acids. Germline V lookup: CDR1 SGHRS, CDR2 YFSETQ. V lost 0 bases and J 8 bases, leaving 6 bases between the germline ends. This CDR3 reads CASSLGLDEQFF. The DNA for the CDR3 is TGCGCCAGCAGCTTGGGACTAGATGAGCAGTTCTTC.

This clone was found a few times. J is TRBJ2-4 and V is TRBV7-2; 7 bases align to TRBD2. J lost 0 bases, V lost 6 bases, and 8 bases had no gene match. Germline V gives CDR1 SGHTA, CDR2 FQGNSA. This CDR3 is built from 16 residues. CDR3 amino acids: CASRSPLAGAKNIQYF. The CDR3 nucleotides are TGTGCCAGCAGATCACCGTTAGCGGGAGCCAAAAACATTCAGTACTTC.

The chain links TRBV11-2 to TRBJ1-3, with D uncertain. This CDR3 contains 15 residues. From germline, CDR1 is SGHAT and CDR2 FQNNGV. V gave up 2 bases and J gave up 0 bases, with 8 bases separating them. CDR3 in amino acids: CASSLNPGSGNTIYF. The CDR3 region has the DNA TGTGCCAGCAGCTTAAACCCAGGCTCTGGAAACACCATATATTTT.

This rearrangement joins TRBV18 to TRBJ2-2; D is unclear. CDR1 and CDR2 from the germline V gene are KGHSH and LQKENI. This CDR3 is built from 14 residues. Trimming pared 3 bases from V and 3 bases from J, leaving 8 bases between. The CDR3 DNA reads TGTGCCAGCTCACCCCAGGAATACACCGGGGAGCTGTTTTTT. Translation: CASSPQEYTGELFF.

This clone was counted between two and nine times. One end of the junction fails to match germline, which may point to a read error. CDR3 bases: TGTGCCAGCAGCGAAGACCGCGACTATGGCTACACCTTC. Its translation: CASSEDRDYGYTF. The V gene is TRBV2, the J gene TRBJ1-2; D is undetermined. The CDR3 covers 13 residues. CDR1 is SNHLY and CDR2 is FYNNEI in the germline V gene.